The clone carrying this TCR beta chain was seen only a few times. The data stem from a study of T cells in Graves' hyperthyroidism and ophthalmopathy. Authors of the study amplified TCR beta CDR3 regions from RNA transcripts. In the first-round RT-PCR of the TCR CDR3, the HTBI primer set was used. TCRdb passed the multiplex PCR reads through MiXCR, listing each CDR3 protein once. The sample carries 400,000 to 500,000 distinct CDR3 sequences, over 12% recorded once. V shed 0 bases and J shed 4 bases, with 9 bases lying between them. This CDR3 is built from 14 residues. CDR1 and CDR2 (germline): SGHKS, YYEKEE (reference sequence). Patients having uncontrolled infection, another autoimmune disease, pregnancy or lactation were not included. The authors took PBMCs from 8 to 10 ml fresh peripheral blood.

Input material: blood. The sequence was obtained from a man younger than 35 with Graves' ophthalmopathy. The V call is TRBV5-5, the J call TRBJ2-3; D possibly corresponds to TRBD2 (5 bases). The DNA of the CDR3 is TGTGCCAGCAGCTTGGCGGGGATTCCAGATACGCAGTATTTT. Protein sequence: CASSLAGIPDTQYF.